The rows below give T cell receptor beta chains drawn from one sample of a study of radiotherapy plus CTLA-4 blockade in lung cancer. TCRdb's table, derived via immunoSEQ multiplex PCR, lists solely in-frame clones and lacks some. The table records about 86,000 clones, around four fifths of them present only once. The source was peripheral blood, collected from a patient treated with radiotherapy plus ipilimumab. Receptors originate from a human donor with non-small cell lung cancer who had stable disease on radiotherapy plus ipilimumab. CDR3s include the opening cysteine and the closing phenylalanine or tryptophan. D genes are given only for firm matches. Only part of the rows carry a size: once, few, many, or a class if the clone is expanded.

J	V	size	D	CDR3	DNA
TRBJ2-3	TRBV7-3	NA	NA	CASSRVGVSTDTQYF	TGTGCCAGCAGCCGTGTGGGGGTGAGCACAGATACGCAGTATTTT
TRBJ1-1	TRBV5-1	NA	NA	CASSLVLDTEAFF	TGCGCCAGCAGCTTGGTCTTAGACACTGAAGCTTTCTTT
TRBJ2-7	TRBV30	NA	NA	CAWSGTIEQYF	TGTGCCTGGTCGGGGACAATCGAGCAGTACTTC
TRBJ1-1	TRBV6-5	NA	NA	CASSQRNTEAFF	TGTGCCAGCAGCCAACGGAACACTGAAGCTTTCTTT
TRBJ1-1	TRBV14	NA	TRBD1	CASSRPGTGGFAFF	TGTGCCAGCAGCCGCCCCGGGACAGGGGGTTTTGCTTTCTTT
TRBJ2-5	TRBV2	NA	NA	CASRGDRGGETQYF	TGTGCCAGCAGGGGAGACAGGGGAGGGGAGACCCAGTACTTC
TRBJ2-1	TRBV19	NA	NA	CASSIDGQIGDEQFF	TGTGCCAGTAGTATAGATGGGCAGATTGGCGATGAGCAGTTCTTC
TRBJ2-3	TRBV5-1	NA	NA	CASSLSDTQYF	TGCGCCAGCAGCTTGAGTGATACGCAGTATTTT
TRBJ2-7	TRBV13	NA	TRBD1	CASSRDRGRNEQYF	TGTGCCAGCAGCCGGGACAGGGGGCGCAACGAGCAGTACTTC
TRBJ1-6	TRBV7-8	once	TRBD1	CASSSTGDHSPLHF	TGTGCCAGCAGCTCGACAGGGGATCACTCACCCCTCCACTTT
TRBJ1-1	TRBV19	NA	NA	CASSMPTSGVRVLTAFF	TGTGCCAGTAGTATGCCGACATCAGGGGTGAGGGTTCTGACAGCTTTCTTT
TRBJ2-5	TRBV20-1	NA	TRBD1	CSLQGEETQYF	TGCAGCTTACAGGGGGAAGAGACCCAGTACTTC
TRBJ1-5	TRBV6-6	NA	NA	CASRPDTAGNQPQHF	TGTGCCAGCAGACCGGACACGGCAGGCAATCAGCCCCAGCATTTT
TRBJ2-7	TRBV9	few	TRBD1	CASSVGAGGGYEQYF	TGTGCCAGCAGCGTAGGGGCAGGGGGCGGCTACGAGCAGTACTTC
TRBJ2-3	TRBV5-1	NA	TRBD2	CASRGIAGTTDTQYF	TGCGCCAGCAGAGGGATAGCGGGAACCACAGATACGCAGTATTTT
TRBJ2-3	TRBV7-2	NA	TRBD2	CASSHGNSGGTDTQYF	TGTGCCAGCAGCCATGGGAATAGCGGGGGCACAGATACGCAGTATTTT
TRBJ1-2	TRBV28	NA	NA	CASGKGEGYGYTF	TGTGCCAGCGGCAAGGGGGAAGGTTATGGCTACACCTTC
TRBJ2-5	TRBV23-1	NA	NA	CASSLLPIYF	TGCGCCAGCAGTCTCCTCCCCATATACTTC
TRBJ2-7	TRBV30	NA	NA	CAWSVQGFTNEQYF	TGTGCCTGGAGTGTGCAGGGGTTCACGAACGAGCAGTACTTC
TRBJ1-3	TRBV9	NA	NA	CASSVEGGNTIYF	TGTGCCAGCAGCGTCGAAGGGGGAAACACCATATATTTT
TRBJ2-3	TRBV10-1	NA	NA	CASSDREPSTDTQYF	TGCGCCAGCAGTGACCGGGAACCTAGCACAGATACGCAGTATTTT
TRBJ2-3	TRBV12-5	NA	NA	CASAPPWGDTQYF	TGTGCTAGTGCTCCCCCCTGGGGGGATACGCAGTATTTT
TRBJ2-4	TRBV19	few	NA	CASSIDHRGNGAKNIQYF	TGTGCCAGTAGTATAGATCATAGGGGGAATGGAGCCAAAAACATTCAGTACTTC
TRBJ2-5	TRBV12-5	NA	TRBD2	CASGTSGGLGETQYF	TGTGCTAGTGGTACTTCGGGGGGGCTGGGAGAGACCCAGTACTTC
TRBJ2-5	TRBV7-9	NA	NA	CASSLAGSGKETQYF	TGTGCCAGCAGCTTAGCGGGGTCCGGAAAAGAGACCCAGTACTTC
TRBJ2-1	TRBV29-1	NA	TRBD2	CSVGLAGASNEQFF	TGCAGCGTTGGACTAGCGGGAGCCTCCAATGAGCAGTTCTTC
TRBJ2-2	TRBV9	NA	NA	CASSYGDTGELFF	TGTGCCAGCAGCTACGGGGACACCGGGGAGCTGTTTTTT
TRBJ2-7	TRBV9	NA	TRBD2	CASSVSGTSGKYEQYF	TGTGCCAGCAGCGTAAGCGGGACTAGCGGGAAATACGAGCAGTACTTC
TRBJ1-1	TRBV18	NA	NA	CASSPLRIATEAFF	TGTGCCAGCTCACCATTGAGGATAGCCACTGAAGCTTTCTTT
TRBJ2-7	TRBV19	NA	TRBD1	CASSTSGQSSYEQYF	TGTGCCAGTAGTACCTCGGGACAGAGCTCCTACGAGCAGTACTTC
TRBJ2-3	TRBV5-1	NA	TRBD1	CASKDRFGDTDTQYF	TGCGCCAGCAAGGACAGGTTCGGTGACACAGATACGCAGTATTTT
TRBJ1-1	TRBV7-2	few	TRBD1	CASSSGQGYTEAFF	TGTGCCAGCAGCTCGGGACAGGGTTACACTGAAGCTTTCTTT
TRBJ1-1	TRBV18	NA	NA	CASSSTRTEAFF	TGTGCCAGCTCATCTACCCGCACTGAAGCTTTCTTT
TRBJ2-7	TRBV2	NA	NA	CASSSDFYEQYF	TGTGCCAGCAGTTCCGACTTCTACGAGCAGTACTTC
TRBJ1-3	TRBV6-5	NA	NA	CASSYSLSSSGNTIYF	TGTGCCAGCAGTTACTCGCTCTCAAGCTCTGGAAACACCATATATTTT
TRBJ2-1	TRBV2	NA	TRBD2	CASSMGLAGNNEQFF	TGTGCCAGCAGTATGGGACTAGCGGGAAACAATGAGCAGTTCTTC
TRBJ2-7	TRBV2	NA	TRBD2	CASSRLAGGQEQYF	TGTGCCAGCAGTCGACTAGCGGGGGGTCAAGAGCAGTACTTC
TRBJ1-2	TRBV5-1	NA	TRBD1	CASSRDRVSDYGYTF	TGCGCCAGCAGCCGGGACAGGGTGAGCGACTATGGCTACACCTTC
TRBJ2-7	TRBV10-1	NA	NA	CASSRGYEQYF	TGCGCCAGCAGTAGGGGCTACGAGCAGTACTTC
TRBJ2-1	TRBV4-1	NA	TRBD2	CASSHPTGAGVSNEQFF	TGCGCCAGCAGCCACCCTACTGGAGCGGGAGTATCAAATGAGCAGTTCTTC
TRBJ1-5	TRBV28	once	NA	CASSSSVGQPQHF	TGTGCCAGCAGCTCGTCCGTGGGGCAGCCCCAGCATTTT